This TCR beta chain was found in a study of identical twins. Template switching, a step in the protocol, added a universal primer site, and cDNA carried unique molecular identifiers. TCRdb itself ran the 5' RACE reads through MiXCR, one entry per CDR3 protein. The sample has approximately 500,000 distinct CDR3 sequences, more than 20% seen once; the top ten hold over 2.5%. Germline V CDR1 and CDR2: SGHDT, YYEEEE. The CDR3 spans 16 residues. V was shortened by 0 bases and J by 2 bases, with 12 bases between the two germline ends. These data also featured in a second study, about T cells expressing NK-cell markers. According to that study: Just one sequenced donor of eight was HCMV-seronegative, while seven were seropositive.

The V and J genes are TRBV5-6 and TRBJ2-4, with D perhaps given as TRBD1 or TRBD2 (6 bases each). Input material: CD4+ T cells sorted from blood. This sequence was found in a woman younger than 30 in good health. The DNA for the CDR3 is TGTGCCAGCAGCTTGGGGGGGGCCTTGACCAAAAACATTCAGTACTTC. Amino acids: CASSLGGALTKNIQYF.